This TCR beta chain came from a study of blood T cell repertoires in COVID-19. Turning to the study itself: The origin of the acute and convalescent COVID-19 samples was the United States, Italy and Spain. T cells, B-cell-depleted T cells, or PBMCs provided the cDNA or gDNA that served as material.

Original processing methods: For nucleated cells, counts were estimated from reference gene primer amplification. The assay was immunoSEQ multiplex PCR, and TCRdb's table has in-frame clones only and misses some. That table is the source of V, J and clone size, and D and trimming were worked out from the DNA. The profile shows 45,000 to 60,000 clones, under 85% of them singletons. This CDR3 comprises 13 residues. The ends were cut back, 5 bases at V and 7 bases at J, with 12 bases in the middle. The chain is built from TRBV12-3 or TRBV12-4 and TRBJ2-4, with a tentative D call TRBD2 (5 bases). Sequenced material: peripheral blood. The TCR comes from a woman aged 60 to 75 with acute or convalescent COVID-19. The CDR3 DNA reads TGTGCCAGCAGTACCGGGGTAGTGAACATTCAGTACTTC. Its protein product is CASSTGVVNIQYF.